This T cell receptor beta chain was profiled in a study of follicular helper T cells after annual influenza vaccination. The V gene's germline CDR1 is SGDLS and CDR2 YYNGEE. V was pared by 3 bases and J by 0 bases, with 7 bases between. The CDR3 extends over 15 amino acids. Described time point: 2014-2015 season, 7 days after vaccination. This clone was seen a single time. The method was immunoSEQ multiplex PCR; TCRdb's version includes in-frame clones alone and lacks a portion of them. The table records about 3,200 clones, around 80% of them present only once. The chain joins TRBV9 to TRBJ1-6, with D hard to call. The origin of this receptor is an adult who received the influenza vaccine. Sequencing used CXCR5+ CD38- circulating T follicular helper cells from blood, obtained 7 days after influenza vaccination. Described subset: circulating Tfh, non-naive CD4+CXCR5+PD-1+ (ICOS+CD38+ or ICOS-CD38-). The CDR3 DNA follows: TGTGCCAGCAGCGCCAGCAGCTCCTATAATTCACCCCTCCACTTT. As protein: CASSASSSYNSPLHF.